This T cell receptor (beta chain) was obtained from a study of human thymus T cells. In corrective heart surgery, resections were taken, and these provided the thymus tissue. Study-level findings and limits: Reports from related research described highly overlapping thymic repertoires among unrelated individuals. Thymic and blood repertoires seemed to show skewed V and J gene use.

Clones were read by immunoSEQ multiplex PCR, and TCRdb kept only the in-frame ones, dropping some. This sample has 100,000 to 150,000 clones, with over 85% found just once. A word on this clone: Its target is not known.

The sample was thymus tissue. The source is a boy in the first two years of life with a congenital heart defect but otherwise immunologically healthy.

CDR3 nucleotides: TGTGCCAGCAGTGTTAGATGGAACACCGGGGAGCTGTTTTTT. It encodes CASSVRWNTGELFF. V is TRBV6-1 and J is TRBJ2-2; D ambiguous. The CDR3 has 14 residues. CDR1 is MNHNS and CDR2 is SASEGT in the germline V gene. Trimming left V 4 bases short and J 1 base short, with 7 bases between.